This is a list of T cell receptor beta chains from one sample in a study of brain T cells in children with intractable seizures. Measured with immunoSEQ multiplex PCR; TCRdb has only the in-frame clones, and not every one. The sample has 110,000 or so clones, approximately 94% seen once; the top ten hold 3.5% to 4%. Sample: peripheral blood, taken at surgery. The receptors come from a boy under two years old with hemimegalencephaly and intractable seizures. The CDR3 runs from the conserved cysteine through the conserved F or W. Fields, in order: CDR3 DNA, CDR3 protein, V gene, clone size, J gene, D gene. D genes are given only for firm matches. Clone size appears in some rows only: once, few, many, or a class for an expanded clone.

CDR3nt: TGTGCCAGCAGCGGAGCCGGCAATGAGCAGTTCTTC
CDR3aa: CASSGAGNEQFF
v_gene: TRBV13
abundance: NA
j_gene: TRBJ2-1
d_gene: NA

CDR3nt: TGTGCCAGCAGCCATAGGGGCGGGAGTAGCACAGATACGCAGTATTTT
CDR3aa: CASSHRGGSSTDTQYF
v_gene: TRBV27
abundance: NA
j_gene: TRBJ2-3
d_gene: TRBD2

CDR3nt: TGTGCCAGCAGCTTAGGGACAGGGGGTGGCGAGCAGTACTTC
CDR3aa: CASSLGTGGGEQYF
v_gene: TRBV7-9
abundance: NA
j_gene: TRBJ2-7
d_gene: TRBD1

CDR3nt: TGTGCCAGCAGCTTAGGGACTAGCGGGAGTTACGAGCAGTACTTC
CDR3aa: CASSLGTSGSYEQYF
v_gene: TRBV7-2
abundance: medium-sized
j_gene: TRBJ2-7
d_gene: TRBD2

CDR3nt: TGTGCCAGCAGCCAAGGGGGGGCTGGCACTGAAGCTTTCTTT
CDR3aa: CASSQGGAGTEAFF
v_gene: TRBV4-2
abundance: NA
j_gene: TRBJ1-1
d_gene: NA

CDR3nt: TGCGCCAGCAGCCTTGCCCCACGGGGCCGGACAGGGACCCAGTACTTC
CDR3aa: CASSLAPRGRTGTQYF
v_gene: TRBV4-3
abundance: NA
j_gene: TRBJ2-5
d_gene: TRBD1

CDR3nt: TGTGCCAGCAGTTTACGGTATTACAGGGATAGCAATCAGCCCCAGCATTTT
CDR3aa: CASSLRYYRDSNQPQHF
v_gene: TRBV27
abundance: NA
j_gene: TRBJ1-5
d_gene: NA

CDR3nt: TGTGCCAGCAGTGAGCGAGTCAGACCCCGAACCGGAAACACCATATATTTT
CDR3aa: CASSERVRPRTGNTIYF
v_gene: TRBV2
abundance: once
j_gene: TRBJ1-3
d_gene: NA

CDR3nt: TGTGCCAGTAGTATTCTCGCGGGTTTGGGGAACACCGGGGAGCTGTTTTTT
CDR3aa: CASSILAGLGNTGELFF
v_gene: TRBV19
abundance: NA
j_gene: TRBJ2-2
d_gene: NA

CDR3nt: TGTGCCAGCAGCGTTTTAGCGGGAGGTCAGTACGAGCAGTACTTC
CDR3aa: CASSVLAGGQYEQYF
v_gene: TRBV9
abundance: NA
j_gene: TRBJ2-7
d_gene: TRBD2

CDR3nt: TGCGCCAGCAGTGAGTCGGATTCACCCCTCCACTTT
CDR3aa: CASSESDSPLHF
v_gene: TRBV10-1
abundance: NA
j_gene: TRBJ1-6
d_gene: NA

CDR3nt: TGCGCCAGCAGGACACCTCTAGCGGGAGGGTCCCACCATGAGCAGTTCTTC
CDR3aa: CASRTPLAGGSHHEQFF
v_gene: TRBV5-1
abundance: NA
j_gene: TRBJ2-1
d_gene: TRBD2

CDR3nt: TGCAGCTTCCGCGGGACTAGCGGGAGAGGGGGTGAGCAGTTCTTC
CDR3aa: CSFRGTSGRGGEQFF
v_gene: TRBV29-1
abundance: NA
j_gene: TRBJ2-1
d_gene: TRBD2

CDR3nt: TGTGCCAGCAGTCCGCCCGGGACAGGGGGGTACAATGAGCAGTTCTTC
CDR3aa: CASSPPGTGGYNEQFF
v_gene: TRBV28
abundance: NA
j_gene: TRBJ2-1
d_gene: TRBD1

CDR3nt: TGTGCCAGCAGCTCCCGGGACAGGGTCTCCTACGAGCAGTACTTC
CDR3aa: CASSSRDRVSYEQYF
v_gene: TRBV5-6
abundance: NA
j_gene: TRBJ2-7
d_gene: TRBD1

CDR3nt: TGTGCCAGCAGTTCCCTAGCGGGAGCCTACGAGCAGTACTTC
CDR3aa: CASSSLAGAYEQYF
v_gene: TRBV2
abundance: NA
j_gene: TRBJ2-7
d_gene: TRBD2

CDR3nt: TGCGCCAGCAGTGTACTAGCGGGAGGATTCCACGAGCAGTACTTC
CDR3aa: CASSVLAGGFHEQYF
v_gene: TRBV10-2
abundance: NA
j_gene: TRBJ2-7
d_gene: TRBD2

CDR3nt: TGTGCCAGCAAACCCCCCCTGGCGGGAGAAAACACCGGGGAGCTGTTTTTT
CDR3aa: CASKPPLAGENTGELFF
v_gene: TRBV11-2
abundance: NA
j_gene: TRBJ2-2
d_gene: TRBD2

CDR3nt: TGCGCCAGCAGCTTTACTAGCGGGAGGGCCGGGAATGAGCAGTTCTTC
CDR3aa: CASSFTSGRAGNEQFF
v_gene: TRBV5-1
abundance: NA
j_gene: TRBJ2-1
d_gene: TRBD2

CDR3nt: TGTGCCACCAGTGATACGAGGGGAAATGGCTACACCTTC
CDR3aa: CATSDTRGNGYTF
v_gene: TRBV24-1
abundance: NA
j_gene: TRBJ1-2
d_gene: NA

CDR3nt: TGTGCCAGCAGTTACGGGACAGGGGATACTGAAGCTTTCTTT
CDR3aa: CASSYGTGDTEAFF
v_gene: TRBV6-5
abundance: NA
j_gene: TRBJ1-1
d_gene: TRBD1

CDR3nt: TGTGCCAGCAGTCAGGGGGGGAACACTGAAGCTTTCTTT
CDR3aa: CASSQGGNTEAFF
v_gene: TRBV12-3/TRBV12-4
abundance: NA
j_gene: TRBJ1-1
d_gene: TRBD1

CDR3nt: TGTGCCAGCAGCCTACAGGGCTATGAGCAGTTCTTC
CDR3aa: CASSLQGYEQFF
v_gene: TRBV11-2
abundance: once
j_gene: TRBJ2-1
d_gene: NA

CDR3nt: TGTGCCACCAGTGCCCCGGGCGGAAACACCGGGGAGCTGTTTTTT
CDR3aa: CATSAPGGNTGELFF
v_gene: TRBV24-1
abundance: NA
j_gene: TRBJ2-2
d_gene: NA

CDR3nt: TGTGCCAGCAGCCACCCGGGACTAGCGGGAAGGTCCTACGAGCAGTACTTC
CDR3aa: CASSHPGLAGRSYEQYF
v_gene: TRBV4-2
abundance: NA
j_gene: TRBJ2-7
d_gene: TRBD2

CDR3nt: TGTGCCTGGCAAGGGCGGGGCAACGAGCAGTACTTC
CDR3aa: CAWQGRGNEQYF
v_gene: TRBV30
abundance: NA
j_gene: TRBJ2-7
d_gene: NA

CDR3nt: TGTGCCAGCTCATACCGGGACTCCTCGTACAATGAGCAGTTCTTC
CDR3aa: CASSYRDSSYNEQFF
v_gene: TRBV18
abundance: once
j_gene: TRBJ2-1
d_gene: NA

CDR3nt: TGTGCCAGCAGCGCCAGGGGGTGGGCCGGGGAGCTGTTTTTT
CDR3aa: CASSARGWAGELFF
v_gene: TRBV9
abundance: NA
j_gene: TRBJ2-2
d_gene: TRBD1